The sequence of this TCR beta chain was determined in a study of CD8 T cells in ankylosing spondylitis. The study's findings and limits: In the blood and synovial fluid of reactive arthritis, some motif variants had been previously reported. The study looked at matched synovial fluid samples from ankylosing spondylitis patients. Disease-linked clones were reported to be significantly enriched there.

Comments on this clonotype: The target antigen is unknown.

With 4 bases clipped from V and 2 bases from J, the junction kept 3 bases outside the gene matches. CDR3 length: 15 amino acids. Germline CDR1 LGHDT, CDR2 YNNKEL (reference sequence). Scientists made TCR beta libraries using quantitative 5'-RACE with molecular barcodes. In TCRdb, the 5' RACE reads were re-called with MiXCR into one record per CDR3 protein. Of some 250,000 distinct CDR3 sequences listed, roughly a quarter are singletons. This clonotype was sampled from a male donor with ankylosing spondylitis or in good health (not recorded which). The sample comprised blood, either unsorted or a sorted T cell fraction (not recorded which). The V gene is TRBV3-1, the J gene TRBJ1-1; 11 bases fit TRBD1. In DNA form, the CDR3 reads TGTGCCAGCAGCCGCGGGACAGGGGGAAACACTGAAGCTTTCTTT. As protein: CASSRGTGGNTEAFF. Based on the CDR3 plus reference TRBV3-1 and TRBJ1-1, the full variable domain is DTAVSQTPKYLVTQMGNDKSIKCEQNLGHDTMYWYKQDSKKFLKIMFSYNNKELIINETVPNRFSPKSPDKAHLNLHINSLELGDSAVYFCASSRGTGGNTEAFFGQGTRLTVV.